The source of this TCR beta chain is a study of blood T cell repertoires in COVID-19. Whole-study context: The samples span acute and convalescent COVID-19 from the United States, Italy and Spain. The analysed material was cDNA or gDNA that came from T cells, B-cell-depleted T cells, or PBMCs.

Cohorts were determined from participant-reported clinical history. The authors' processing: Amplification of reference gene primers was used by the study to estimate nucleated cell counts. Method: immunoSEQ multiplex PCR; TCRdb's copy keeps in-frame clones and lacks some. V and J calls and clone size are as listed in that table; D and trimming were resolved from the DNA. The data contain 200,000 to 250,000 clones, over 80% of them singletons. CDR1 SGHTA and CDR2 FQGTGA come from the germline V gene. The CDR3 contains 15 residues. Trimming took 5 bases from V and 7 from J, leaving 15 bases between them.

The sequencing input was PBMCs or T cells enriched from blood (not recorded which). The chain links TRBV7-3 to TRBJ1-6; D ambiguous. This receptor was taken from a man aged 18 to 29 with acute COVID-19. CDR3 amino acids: CASSLRDNRNSPLHF. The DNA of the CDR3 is TGTGCCAGCAGCCTCCGCGACAACCGGAATTCACCCCTCCACTTT.